Given below is one TCR beta chain in context. What it recognizes is unknown. This specimen belongs to a study of shared clonotypes between healthy human individuals. Method: immunoSEQ multiplex PCR; TCRdb's copy keeps in-frame clones and lacks some. The sample shows hundreds of thousands of clones, roughly 92% of them seen only once. General study results and limits: The represented genetic and exposure-history diversity was limited by the small number of donors. About 5% of naive CD4 clonotypes were common to several donors.

Cells designated naive CD8 were CD45RO-negative and were positively selected for CCR7, with terminally differentiated effector memory CD45RA+ cells excluded. Material: naive CD8+ T cells sorted from blood. This sequence was found in a man younger than 45 in good health.

The CDR3 spells CASSLVVGGEKLFF. The CDR3, as DNA: TGTGCCAGCAGTTTGGTTGTGGGTGGCGAAAAACTGTTTTTT. The chain has TRBV27 and TRBJ1-4, with no clear D. The V gene lost 3 bases and the J gene lost 8 bases, with 13 bases spanning the gap. Germline V gene lookup returns CDR1 MNHEY and CDR2 SMNVEV (reference sequence). There are 14 residues in the CDR3.